The TCR beta chain under discussion was sequenced for a study of blood T cells in healthy people across ages. Each donor was a healthy Caucasian individual from Russia, aged 6 to 90. The second PCR ran about 6 to 11 cycles with a sample-barcoded 5' primer and J-beta primers. One entry per CDR3 protein results from TCRdb running MiXCR on the 5' RACE reads. The sample includes 1,500,000 or so distinct CDR3 sequences, 35% to 45% of them seen just once. General study results and limits: Leaving the PBMCs unsorted stopped any conclusive comparison of naive versus antigen-experienced cells.

This clonotype was detected a few times. The target antigen is unknown. There are 14 residues in the CDR3. Germline V gene sequence: CDR1 LGHNA, CDR2 YNFKEQ. V dropped 4 bases and J dropped 3 bases, with 12 bases sitting between them. V is TRBV4-2 and J is TRBJ1-2, with D unclear. The material sequenced was blood. The sequence came from a young woman in good health. CDR3 region: CASSLTGNDYGYTF. In DNA form, the CDR3 reads TGTGCCAGCAGCCTGACGGGGAACGACTATGGCTACACCTTC.